The 10 T cell receptor beta chains below come from one sample, sequenced in a study of T cells in women clearing cervical HPV infection. Repertoires were generated with immunoSEQ multiplex PCR, while TCRdb's copy carries only in-frame clones and drops some. The sample features about 32,000 clones, with 6.6% in its top ten. Specimen: blood buffy coat. The source is a woman aged 18 to 75 with a cervical HPV16 infection that either progressed to CIN3+ or cleared (not recorded which).

About this clone: The read terminates 3 residues ahead of where the CDR3 ends, so the germline J gene completes it. The chain carries TRBV20-1 and TRBJ2-6; 11 nucleotides match TRBD1. The CDR3 covers 16 residues. J was trimmed by 3 bases and V by 3 bases; bases with no gene match: 4. CDR1 is DFQATT, CDR2 SNEGSKA, per germline (reference sequence). CDR3 sequence: CSARDRGRDGANVLTF. The CDR3 DNA, read in part, is TGCAGTGCTAGGGACAGGGGGCGAGATGGGGCCAACGTC.

With respect to this clone: The read comes to an end 3 residues before the CDR3 does, leaving the germline J gene to fill in the end. This rearrangement joins TRBV20-1 to TRBJ2-7; no reliable D call. The CDR3 is 12 residues long. Trimming stripped 0 bases from V and 2 bases from J, with 5 bases between. CDR1 is DFQATT, CDR2 SNEGSKA, per germline (reference sequence). The CDR3 sequence is CSAREATYEQYF. CDR3 DNA (partial): TGCAGTGCTAGAGAAGCCACCTACGAG.

Remarks on this clone: The CDR3 extends 3 residues past the end of the read, so its final part is completed from the germline J gene. The rearrangement links TRBV7-3 to TRBJ1-1, with TRBD1 identical over 7 bases. Germline assignment: CDR1 SGHTA and CDR2 FQGTGA. The CDR3 runs to 15 residues. The J segment lost 3 bases and the V segment lost 1 base, leaving 5 bases of the junction unmatched. The part of the CDR3 DNA that was read is TGTGCCAGCAGCTTAAACCACAGGGGTGACACTGAA. Amino acid sequence: CASSLNHRGDTE. The complete CDR3 reads CASSLNHRGDTEAFF.

CDR3 amino acids: CASSEAAGWGETQYF. The DNA read from the CDR3 is TGTGCCAGCAGTGAAGCCGCAGGGTGGGGAGAGACC. V is TRBV6-1 and J is TRBJ2-5; TRBD1 might be the D (5 bases). The missing CDR3 end, 3 residues past where the read stops, is filled in from the germline J gene. Trimming stripped 0 bases from V and 4 bases from J, with 12 bases between. The CDR3 sequence is 15 residues long. Germline V gene data show CDR1 as MNHNS and CDR2 as SASEGT.

Note on this clone: The read stops 3 residues short of the end of the CDR3; the missing end is completed from the germline J gene. The chain is built from TRBV13 and TRBJ2-2; D possibly corresponds to TRBD1 (6 bases). The CDR3 totals 14 residues. CDR1 PRHDT and CDR2 FYEKMQ come from the germline V gene (reference sequence). V was clipped by 0 bases and J by 7 bases, with 9 bases between them. CDR3 region: CASSLGTGIGELFF. CDR3 DNA (partial): TGTGCCAGCAGCTTAGGTACAGGGATCGGGGAG.

A remark on this clone: The read gets to within 3 residues of the CDR3 end, and the germline J gene fills in the rest. The J gene is TRBJ1-4, the V gene TRBV7-9, with 11 nucleotides matching TRBD1. Losses at the gene ends were 4 bases for V and 7 bases for J; bases not matched to a gene: 2. From germline, CDR1 is SEHNR and CDR2 FQNEAQ (reference sequence). The CDR3 sequence is 14 residues long. CDR3 in amino acids: CASSSGTGGEKLFF. The sequenced CDR3 bases are TGTGCCAGCAGCTCCGGGACAGGGGGTGAAAAA. The full variable domain, with the rest looked up from reference TRBV7-9 and TRBJ1-4, is DTGVSQNPRHKITKRGQNVTFRCDPISEHNRLYWYRQTLGQGPEFLTYFQNEAQLEKSRLLSDRFSAERPKGSFSTLEIQRTEQGDSAMYLCASSSGTGGEKLFFGSGTQLSVL.

A word on this clone: The read terminates 3 residues ahead of where the CDR3 ends, so the germline J gene completes it. V usage is TRBV20-1 and J usage is TRBJ2-5; D may be TRBD1 (5 bases). This CDR3 region has 13 residues. V lost 6 bases to trimming and J lost 4 bases, with 15 bases between them. Germline lookup yields CDR1 DFQATT and CDR2 SNEGSKA (reference sequence). This chain's CDR3 is CSAVSGSGETQYF. Partial CDR3 DNA: TGCAGTGCAGTATCAGGGTCAGGAGAGACC.

The sequenced CDR3 bases are TGCGCCAGCAGCTTGACAGGGTCCACTGAA. This encodes CASSLTGSTE. The complete CDR3 protein is CASSLTGSTEAFF. The chain combines TRBV5-1 with TRBJ1-1; possibly TRBD1 for D (6 bases). The read halts 3 residues ahead of the CDR3 end, with the missing end drawn from the germline J gene. V dropped 1 base and J dropped 4 bases, with 8 bases sitting between them. The CDR3 covers 13 residues. Germline-derived CDR1 and CDR2 are SGHRS and YFSETQ.

This chain's CDR3 is CASSLSGGPNEQFF. The sequenced CDR3 bases are TGTGCCAGCAGCCTGAGCGGGGGTCCCAATGAG. The chain employs TRBV7-2 and TRBJ2-1; 8 positions agree with TRBD2. The DNA ends 3 residues before the CDR3 does, and the rest of the CDR3 is filled in from the germline J gene. Germline V lookup: CDR1 SGHTA, CDR2 FQGNSA. With 5 bases clipped from V and 6 bases from J, the junction kept 6 bases outside the gene matches. The CDR3 consists of 14 residues.

Turning to this clone: From the germline J gene comes the end of the CDR3, since the read stops 3 residues before it. This chain connects TRBV5-4 to TRBJ2-7, with D perhaps TRBD2 (6 bases). The V gene lost 6 bases and the J gene lost 3 bases, with 19 bases spanning the gap. The CDR3 spans 15 residues. Germline loops: CDR1 SGHNT, CDR2 YYREEE (reference sequence). The CDR3 DNA, read in part, is TGTGCCAGCACCAAACCGGGACTTCCGAGCTACGAG. Protein sequence: CASTKPGLPSYE. The whole CDR3 region reads CASTKPGLPSYEQYF.